The 30 T cell receptor beta chains presented below share a single source sample, sequenced in a study of blood T cell repertoires in COVID-19. TCRdb keeps only in-frame clones here, not all; method: immunoSEQ multiplex PCR. Of about 94,000 clones listed, 80% are singletons. The source material was peripheral blood. These receptors were collected from a woman of 80 years or more with acute or convalescent COVID-19.

The chain is built from TRBV3-1 (or the pseudogene TRBV3-2) and TRBJ2-3, with TRBD2 matching over 8 bases. This CDR3 contains 17 residues. Germline CDR1 LGHDT, CDR2 YNNKEL (reference sequence). V dropped 4 bases and J dropped 1; count of bases not matched to a gene: 10. The CDR3 loop reads CASSPTGGRVGTDTQYF. CDR3 DNA: TGTGCCAGCAGCCCCACGGGGGGGCGAGTGGGCACAGATACGCAGTATTTT.

In DNA, the CDR3 is TGTGCCAGCAGTTACAACCCCTATAGCAATCAGCCCCAGCATTTT. It yields the protein CASSYNPYSNQPQHF. This rearrangement joins TRBV6-6 to TRBJ1-5; D remains unclear. Germline CDR1 is MNHNY and CDR2 is SVGAGI (reference sequence). The CDR3 has 15 residues. V was shortened by 2 bases and J by 0 bases, with 8 bases between the two germline ends.

V and J are TRBV7-2 and TRBJ1-2, with D hard to call. The CDR3 is 13 residues long. From germline, CDR1 is SGHTA and CDR2 FQGNSA. Trimming took off 0 bases at V and 2 bases at J, with 4 bases between the two ends. The CDR3 DNA reads TGTGCCAGCAGCTTAGCAGAGAACTATGGCTACACCTTC. Translated, it gives CASSLAENYGYTF.

CDR3 sequence (DNA): TGCGCCAGCAGGCAAGGCCCTAGGGAGACCCAGTACTTC. Translation: CASRQGPRETQYF. The chain uses TRBV5-1 and TRBJ2-5; D ambiguous. V was cut by 5 bases and J by 5 bases, with 13 bases left in between. The CDR3 has 13 residues. CDR1 and CDR2 (germline): SGHRS, YFSETQ. Full variable domain (rest looked up from reference TRBV5-1 and TRBJ2-5): KAGVTQTPRYLIKTRGQQVTLSCSPISGHRSVSWYQQTPGQGLQFLFEYFSETQRNKGNFPGRFSGRQFSNSRSEMNVSTLELGDSALYLCASRQGPRETQYFGPGTRLLVL.

The chain carries TRBV7-8 and TRBJ2-1; 9 nucleotides agree with TRBD1. The CDR3 runs 14 residues. The germline V gene encodes CDR1 SGHVS and CDR2 FQNEAQ. V lost 8 bases and J lost 7; bases outside the gene matches: 9. For the CDR3, the DNA is TGTGCCAGCCGCGGGACAGGGATAGGGAATGAGCAGTTCTTC. Translating gives CASRGTGIGNEQFF.

The V gene is TRBV10-1, the J gene TRBJ2-5; TRBD2 matches at 9 bases. The V segment lost 6 bases and the J segment 1 base; nucleotides outside the gene matches: 15. The CDR3 is 18 amino acids. The germline CDR1 and CDR2 sequences are WNHNN and SYGVQD (reference sequence). The CDR3 bases are TGCGCCAGCAGCCCTGAGACCCGCCTAGCGGGGCGCCAAGAGACCCAGTACTTC. Translating gives CASSPETRLAGRQETQYF.

The rearrangement uses TRBV30 and TRBJ2-2; the D gene is possibly TRBD1 (6 bases). The germline V gene has CDR1 GTSNPN and CDR2 SVGIG (reference sequence). The V end lost 1 base, the J end lost 5 bases, and 11 bases lay between the germline ends. The CDR3 runs to 14 residues. In DNA form, the CDR3 reads TGTGCCTGGAGTGGGCAGGGGCGGACCGGGGAGCTGTTTTTT. Translating it yields CAWSGQGRTGELFF.

The chain is built from TRBV19 and TRBJ2-2; possible D gene TRBD2, 7 bases. Germline lookup yields CDR1 LNHDA and CDR2 SQIVND (reference sequence). Trimming cost V 8 bases and J 7 bases, with 17 bases left between them. The CDR3 totals 14 residues. This chain's CDR3 is CASGERGGLGELFF. CDR3 DNA sequence: TGTGCCAGTGGAGAAAGGGGGGGGCTCGGGGAGCTGTTTTTT.

This clone came up a few times. V and J are TRBV5-8 and TRBJ1-1; D gene ambiguous. The CDR3 runs 13 residues. In germline, CDR1 is SGHTS, CDR2 YDEGEE. Deletions cut 5 bases from V and 5 bases from J, with 13 bases between. The DNA for the CDR3 is TGTGCCAGCAGGCGTGAAAGGAGGACTGAAGCTTTCTTT. The encoded protein is CASRRERRTEAFF.

This clone was seen more than once but under ten times. The rearrangement links TRBV13 to TRBJ2-7, with 11 bases identical to TRBD2. CDR3 length: 16 amino acids. The germline CDR1 and CDR2 sequences are PRHDT and FYEKMQ (reference sequence). J lost 2 bases, V lost 5 bases, and 8 bases had no gene match. CDR3 region: CASSPQGTSGAYEQYF. In nucleotides, the CDR3 is TGTGCCAGCAGCCCACAAGGGACTAGCGGAGCCTACGAGCAGTACTTC.

The chain couples TRBV5-6 to TRBJ1-2, with 9 bases lining up with TRBD1. The CDR3 length is 16 residues. The V segment lost 4 bases and the J segment 7 bases; nucleotides outside the gene matches: 14. Germline V CDR1 and CDR2: SGHDT, YYEEEE. The CDR3 DNA is TGTGCCAGCAGCGCGGCCCTCGGACAGGGGTCGTCTGGCTACACCTTC. It is translated as CASSAALGQGSSGYTF.

V and J are TRBV18 and TRBJ1-6; D ambiguous. With 3 bases removed from V and 7 bases from J, the gap between germline ends came to 7 bases. Germline CDR1 KGHSH, CDR2 LQKENI. CDR3 length equals 13 residues. For the CDR3, the DNA is TGTGCCAGCTCACCTGGCGGAAATTCACCCCTCCACTTT. It encodes CASSPGGNSPLHF.

The rearrangement uses TRBV10-3 and TRBJ2-3; D possibly corresponds to TRBD1 (5 bases). There are 16 residues in the CDR3. Germline lookup yields CDR1 ENHRY and CDR2 SYGVKD. With 3 bases removed from V and 4 bases from J, the gap between germline ends came to 17 bases. The CDR3: CAISDPGPKGSDTQYF. The CDR3 DNA reads TGTGCCATCAGTGACCCAGGACCGAAGGGGTCAGATACGCAGTATTTT.

Comments on this clone: Other nucleotide sequences from this sample produce the same CDR3. V is TRBV5-1 and J is TRBJ2-1; D is possibly TRBD2 (6 bases). Between the trimmed V and J ends, which lost 4 bases and 0 bases, there was a span of 8 bases. The germline V gene encodes CDR1 SGHRS and CDR2 YFSETQ. The CDR3 covers 14 residues. CDR3 nucleotides: TGCGCCAGCAGCCCCGGGGGCTCCTACAATGAGCAGTTCTTC. Protein: CASSPGGSYNEQFF.

The rearrangement links TRBV18 to TRBJ2-5, with 7 bases that match TRBD1. Germline CDR1 KGHSH, CDR2 LQKENI. The CDR3 sequence is 14 residues long. V was pared by 6 bases and J by 3 bases, with 7 bases of the junction left unmatched. In DNA form, the CDR3 reads TGTGCCAGCTCGCGCTATACAGGGGAAGAGACCCAGTACTTC. Translation: CASSRYTGEETQYF.

This chain links TRBV9 with TRBJ1-1; no clear D gene. Germline assignment: CDR1 SGDLS and CDR2 YYNGEE. V was pared by 4 bases and J by 1 base, with 11 bases between. The CDR3 runs 14 residues. In DNA, the CDR3 is TGTGCCAGCAGCCAATCTCCAGGGAACACTGAAGCTTTCTTT. Protein: CASSQSPGNTEAFF.

This clone appeared a few times. The J gene is TRBJ1-5, the V gene TRBV14, with no clear D. Germline V gene sequence: CDR1 SGHDN, CDR2 FVKESK. V was cut by 3 bases and J by 1 base, with 13 bases left in between. CDR3 length: 16 residues. CDR3 DNA sequence: TGTGCCAGCAGCCAGGCTAGGGAGAGGAGCAATCAGCCCCAGCATTTT. Its protein is CASSQARERSNQPQHF.

J is TRBJ2-7 and V is TRBV3-1 (or the pseudogene TRBV3-2), with a weak D call TRBD2 (6 bases). CDR1 and CDR2 from the germline V gene are LGHDT and YNNKEL (reference sequence). V shed 10 bases and J shed 2 bases, with 15 bases lying between them. The CDR3 has 13 residues. The DNA for the CDR3 is TGTGCCACCTCAGCGGGTCGTACCTACGAGCAGTACTTC. Amino acid sequence: CATSAGRTYEQYF.

CDR3: CASSPPGDRSTDTQYF. CDR3 nucleotide sequence: TGTGCCAGCAGCCCCCCCGGAGACCGGTCCACAGATACGCAGTATTTT. V is TRBV7-9 and J is TRBJ2-3, with unresolved D. V shed 5 bases and J shed 2 bases, with 17 bases lying between them. CDR3 length equals 16 residues. Germline CDR1 and CDR2: SEHNR and FQNEAQ (reference sequence). Complete variable domain (other parts from reference TRBV7-9 and TRBJ2-3): DTGVSQNPRHKITKRGQNVTFRCDPISEHNRLYWYRQTLGQGPEFLTYFQNEAQLEKSRLLSDRFSAERPKGSFSTLEIQRTEQGDSAMYLCASSPPGDRSTDTQYFGPGTRLTVL.

The gene calls are TRBV10-2 and TRBJ2-7; TRBD1 matches 8 bases. Trimming at V came to 0 bases and at J to 1 base, leaving 2 bases not matched to a gene. Germline CDR1 WSHSY, CDR2 SAAADI. CDR3 length: 15 residues. CDR3 amino acids: CASSESWTGSYEQYF. For the CDR3, the DNA is TGCGCCAGCAGTGAGTCGTGGACAGGGTCCTACGAGCAGTACTTC.

The J gene is TRBJ1-1, the V gene TRBV5-1; TRBD1 is a possible D gene (5 bases). V lost 1 base and J 5 bases, leaving 15 bases between the germline ends. Germline values: CDR1 SGHRS, CDR2 YFSETQ. This CDR3 contains 15 residues. The CDR3 DNA reads TGCGCCAGCAGCTTGCAAAGGGGTAAGGGAACTGAAGCTTTCTTT. This translates into CASSLQRGKGTEAFF.

CDR3 sequence: CASSPIAASYEQYF. CDR3 DNA sequence: TGTGCCAGCTCACCAATAGCGGCCTCCTACGAGCAGTACTTC. This chain joins TRBV18 and TRBJ2-7; a possible D gene is TRBD2 (6 bases). The V and J ends lost 2 bases and 0 bases respectively, with 8 bases between them. CDR1 is KGHSH and CDR2 is LQKENI in the germline V gene. The CDR3 covers 14 residues.

This rearrangement joins TRBV29-1 to TRBJ2-5; D remains ambiguous. With 6 bases removed from V and 2 bases from J, the gap between germline ends came to 7 bases. This CDR3 is built from 11 residues. Germline V gives CDR1 SQVTM, CDR2 ANQGSEA. The CDR3 sequence: CSVGWQETQYF. The CDR3 DNA follows: TGCAGCGTCGGGTGGCAAGAGACCCAGTACTTC.

This chain connects TRBV5-1 to TRBJ1-2; 7 bases map to TRBD1. V shed 4 bases, J shed 7 bases, and the junction held 10 bases outside the gene matches. The CDR3 is made up of 14 amino acids. Germline CDR1 is SGHRS and CDR2 is YFSETQ. This CDR3 is CASSDGLGGVGYTF. Written as DNA, the CDR3 is TGCGCCAGCAGCGACGGCCTAGGGGGCGTTGGCTACACCTTC.

This clone was recorded only once. This chain joins TRBV7-8 and TRBJ2-3; D is unclear. Trimming pared 2 bases from V and 6 bases from J, leaving 9 bases between. CDR1 is SGHVS, CDR2 FQNEAQ, per germline. The CDR3 has 13 residues. CDR3 loop: CASSLRLGDTQYF. CDR3 in DNA: TGTGCCAGCAGCTTACGGTTGGGCGATACGCAGTATTTT.

This chain joins TRBV18 and TRBJ2-3; 7 nucleotides match TRBD2. Germline loops: CDR1 KGHSH, CDR2 LQKENI. The CDR3 has 17 amino acids. Trimming took 3 bases from V and 0 from J; bases not matched to a gene: 9. The CDR3 DNA reads as TGTGCCAGCTCACCTTCTACGCGGGGGTCGAGCACAGATACGCAGTATTTT. As protein: CASSPSTRGSSTDTQYF. The whole variable domain, remainder taken from reference TRBV18 and TRBJ2-3, is NAGVMQNPRHLVRRRGQEARLRCSPMKGHSHVYWYRQLPEEGLKFMVYLQKENIIDESGMPKERFSAEFPKEGPSILRIQQVVRGDSAAYFCASSPSTRGSSTDTQYFGPGTRLTVL.

V is TRBV13 and J is TRBJ2-1; the match to TRBD2 covers 9 bases. V gave up 5 bases and J gave up 10 bases; unmatched junction bases: 21. Germline V gene sequence: CDR1 PRHDT, CDR2 FYEKMQ (reference sequence). This CDR3 is built from 18 residues. The CDR3 spells CASSPFKPGLANQGEQFF. CDR3 in DNA: TGTGCCAGCAGCCCCTTCAAACCGGGACTAGCTAACCAAGGGGAGCAGTTCTTC.

This rearrangement joins TRBV11-2 to TRBJ2-1; TRBD1 might be the D (6 bases). Trimming shortened V by 5 bases and J by 0 bases, and 11 bases separated the two germline ends. There are 15 residues in the CDR3. Germline CDR1 reads SGHAT; CDR2 reads FQNNGV. CDR3 loop: CASSATDSSYNEQFF. The DNA for the CDR3 is TGTGCCAGCAGCGCCACGGACAGCTCCTACAATGAGCAGTTCTTC.

V gene TRBV10-3 combines with J gene TRBJ1-2; D is unclear. Trimming left V 4 bases short and J 7 bases short, with 13 bases between. Germline values: CDR1 ENHRY, CDR2 SYGVKD. The CDR3 consists of 13 residues. The CDR3 here is CAISGQAMGGYTF. As DNA, the CDR3 is TGTGCCATCAGTGGCCAGGCGATGGGTGGCTACACCTTC.

V is TRBV18 and J is TRBJ1-4; 9 bases line up with TRBD1. CDR3 length equals 15 residues. J lost 8 bases, V lost 6 bases, and 10 bases had no gene match. CDR1 is KGHSH and CDR2 is LQKENI in the germline V gene. The CDR3 bases are TGTGCCAGCTCTTCTGTGGGACAGGGAAAGGAAAAACTGTTTTTT. This codes for CASSSVGQGKEKLFF. The variable domain in full, with the rest retrieved from reference TRBV18 and TRBJ1-4, is NAGVMQNPRHLVRRRGQEARLRCSPMKGHSHVYWYRQLPEEGLKFMVYLQKENIIDESGMPKERFSAEFPKEGPSILRIQQVVRGDSAAYFCASSSVGQGKEKLFFGSGTQLSVL.